This TCR beta chain came from a study of cytomegalovirus exposure and HLA in healthy donors. Looked up from germline, CDR1 is LNHNV and CDR2 is YYDKDF (reference sequence). The CDR3 sequence is 14 residues long. Trimming took off 0 bases at V and 6 bases at J, with 8 bases between the two ends. Here immunoSEQ multiplex PCR was the method, and the copy in TCRdb shows in-frame clones only, minus some. Among 150,000 or so clones listed, around nine tenths were seen once. The chain uses TRBV15 and TRBJ1-4; D may be TRBD1 (5 bases). The material sequenced was PBMCs. This receptor was obtained from a woman aged 30 to 39 in good health and CMV-seronegative. The CDR3 sequence is CATSREGGDEKLFF. CDR3 nucleotides: TGTGCCACCAGCAGAGAGGGGGGAGATGAAAAACTGTTTTTT.